The rows below give T cell receptor beta chains drawn from one sample of a study of human T cells and chemical hapten exposure. TCRdb independently ran MiXCR on the RACE reads; one entry per CDR3 protein. Among some 350,000 distinct CDR3 sequences, under 6.5% were seen once, and the ten largest hold 4.5% to 6%. The material sequenced was whole blood, taken in connection with sensitization to the hapten diphenylcyclopropenone (DPC). All receptors derive from a woman aged 18-29 years with alopecia areata. Some clones in this sample may be carry-over from other donors' samples. Both conserved end residues are part of each CDR3. A D gene is named only where the DNA matches it firmly. A clone size is listed for some rows: how often the clone was seen (once, few, many), or a class if it is expanded.

v_call: TRBV6-5; j_call: TRBJ1-6; clone_size: .; d_call: TRBD1; cdr3_aa: CASSYRSGQGNSPLHF; cdr3_nt: TGTGCCAGCAGTTACCGATCGGGACAGGGCAATTCACCCCTCCACTTT
v_call: TRBV28; j_call: TRBJ2-2; clone_size: few; d_call: TRBD1; cdr3_aa: CASTLGQPTGELFF; cdr3_nt: TGTGCCAGCACCCTGGGACAGCCCACCGGGGAGCTGTTTTTT
v_call: TRBV4-2; j_call: TRBJ2-7; clone_size: .; d_call: TRBD2; cdr3_aa: CASSPFERGPSYEQYF; cdr3_nt: TGTGCCAGCAGCCCCTTCGAGCGGGGGCCATCCTACGAGCAGTACTTC
v_call: TRBV7-9; j_call: TRBJ1-4; clone_size: many; d_call: .; cdr3_aa: CASSRQPGVNEKLFF; cdr3_nt: TGTGCCAGCAGCCGTCAGCCAGGAGTTAATGAAAAACTGTTTTTT
v_call: TRBV20-1; j_call: TRBJ2-7; clone_size: .; d_call: .; cdr3_aa: CSARDGGLYEQYF; cdr3_nt: TGCAGTGCTAGAGACGGGGGCCTCTACGAGCAGTACTTC
v_call: TRBV4-1; j_call: TRBJ1-2; clone_size: few; d_call: .; cdr3_aa: CASSRSSGEGYGYTF; cdr3_nt: TGCGCCAGCAGCCGTTCATCAGGGGAGGGCTATGGCTACACCTTC
v_call: TRBV6-5; j_call: TRBJ1-4; clone_size: many; d_call: .; cdr3_aa: CASSPTDKGFF; cdr3_nt: TGTGCCAGCAGCCCAACCGATAAGGGGTTTTTT
v_call: TRBV4-2; j_call: TRBJ2-1; clone_size: few; d_call: .; cdr3_aa: CASSPKMGTFSYNEQFF; cdr3_nt: TGTGCCAGCAGCCCGAAAATGGGGACTTTCTCCTACAATGAGCAGTTCTTC
v_call: TRBV6-5; j_call: TRBJ1-1; clone_size: many; d_call: .; cdr3_aa: CASSRKSEAFF; cdr3_nt: TGTGCCAGCAGCCGGAAGTCTGAAGCTTTCTTT
v_call: TRBV11-1; j_call: TRBJ2-4; clone_size: few; d_call: .; cdr3_aa: CASSLGAGGTKNIQYF; cdr3_nt: TGTGCCAGCAGCTTAGGGGCGGGTGGAACCAAAAACATTCAGTACTTC
v_call: TRBV20-1; j_call: TRBJ1-1; clone_size: many; d_call: .; cdr3_aa: CSAREGGEAFF; cdr3_nt: TGCAGCGCGAGGGAAGGGGGTGAAGCTTTCTTT
v_call: TRBV7-9; j_call: TRBJ2-1; clone_size: few; d_call: .; cdr3_aa: CASSSPGASYNEQFF; cdr3_nt: TGTGCCAGCAGCTCGCCGGGAGCTAGTTACAATGAGCAGTTCTTC
v_call: TRBV12-3/TRBV12-4; j_call: TRBJ1-2; clone_size: few; d_call: .; cdr3_aa: CASRDRRDGYTF; cdr3_nt: TGTGCCAGCAGGGACAGAAGGGATGGCTACACCTTC
v_call: TRBV10-3; j_call: TRBJ1-6; clone_size: many; d_call: .; cdr3_aa: CAISESQGADSPLHF; cdr3_nt: TGTGCCATCAGTGAGTCGCAGGGTGCGGATTCACCCCTCCACTTT
v_call: TRBV5-1; j_call: TRBJ2-5; clone_size: .; d_call: .; cdr3_aa: CASAWGSGEETQYF; cdr3_nt: TGCGCCAGCGCCTGGGGGTCAGGGGAAGAGACCCAGTACTTC
v_call: TRBV10-3; j_call: TRBJ2-1; clone_size: many; d_call: .; cdr3_aa: CAIRDYNEQFF; cdr3_nt: TGTGCCATCAGAGACTACAATGAGCAGTTCTTC
v_call: TRBV15; j_call: TRBJ2-1; clone_size: .; d_call: .; cdr3_aa: CATSRDKTGYNEQFF; cdr3_nt: TGTGCCACCAGCAGGGATAAGACAGGATACAATGAGCAGTTCTTC
v_call: TRBV6-2/TRBV6-3; j_call: TRBJ1-1; clone_size: .; d_call: TRBD1; cdr3_aa: CASSSTGARSEAFF; cdr3_nt: TGTGCCAGCAGTTCGACAGGGGCCAGGAGTGAAGCTTTCTTT
v_call: TRBV5-1; j_call: TRBJ2-1; clone_size: .; d_call: .; cdr3_aa: CASSLETGSSYNEQFF; cdr3_nt: TGCGCCAGCAGCTTGGAGACGGGGAGCTCCTACAATGAGCAGTTCTTC
v_call: TRBV6-6; j_call: TRBJ1-6; clone_size: many; d_call: .; cdr3_aa: CASSSPGLFMLHF; cdr3_nt: TGTGCCAGCAGTTCCCCGGGACTTTTTATGCTCCACTTT
v_call: TRBV7-3; j_call: TRBJ2-1; clone_size: few; d_call: .; cdr3_aa: CASSLTPYNEQFF; cdr3_nt: TGTGCCAGCAGCTTAACCCCCTACAATGAGCAGTTCTTC
v_call: TRBV2; j_call: TRBJ1-4; clone_size: .; d_call: .; cdr3_aa: CASSEAWTAGEKLFF; cdr3_nt: TGTGCCAGCAGTGAAGCATGGACGGCGGGAGAAAAACTGTTTTTT
v_call: TRBV20-1; j_call: TRBJ2-5; clone_size: many; d_call: TRBD1; cdr3_aa: CSARDKRGPGRETQYF; cdr3_nt: TGCAGTGCTAGAGATAAGAGGGGGCCGGGTAGAGAGACCCAGTACTTC
v_call: TRBV15; j_call: TRBJ2-3; clone_size: few; d_call: .; cdr3_aa: CATSPRGSTDTQYF; cdr3_nt: TGTGCCACCAGCCCACGGGGGTCGACAGATACGCAGTATTTT
v_call: TRBV12-3/TRBV12-4; j_call: TRBJ1-2; clone_size: many; d_call: TRBD1; cdr3_aa: CASSTGQGYGYTF; cdr3_nt: TGTGCCAGCAGTACCGGACAGGGCTATGGCTACACCTTC
v_call: TRBV6-5; j_call: TRBJ1-6; clone_size: .; d_call: TRBD1; cdr3_aa: CASRQGADSPLHF; cdr3_nt: TGTGCCAGCAGACAGGGGGCCGATTCACCCCTCCACTTT
v_call: TRBV27; j_call: TRBJ2-7; clone_size: many; d_call: .; cdr3_aa: CASRSGQIPSYEQYF; cdr3_nt: TGTGCCAGCAGGTCTGGACAGATACCTTCCTACGAGCAGTACTTC
v_call: TRBV6-2/TRBV6-3; j_call: TRBJ1-5; clone_size: .; d_call: TRBD1; cdr3_aa: CASLGTGGFQPQHF; cdr3_nt: TGTGCCAGCCTGGGGACAGGGGGCTTCCAGCCCCAGCATTTT
v_call: TRBV5-1; j_call: TRBJ2-7; clone_size: many; d_call: TRBD2; cdr3_aa: CASSSLAGGHHEQYF; cdr3_nt: TGCGCCAGCAGCTCCTTAGCGGGGGGGCACCACGAGCAGTACTTC